This T cell receptor (beta chain) was retrieved from a study of shared clonotypes between healthy human individuals. Worth noting for this clone: Antigen: not known.

Positive CCR7 selection of CD45RO-negative cells yielded the naive CD8 cells, and terminally differentiated effector memory CD45RA+ cells were excluded. Donors were Caucasian adults residing in Nashville, Tennessee, USA. Regarding the study as a whole: Clonotypes that were shared across a handful of donors made up 4.5% to 5% of naive CD4 clonotypes.

Once extracted for a subset, genomic DNA was divided evenly among several immunoSEQ plates. TCRdb keeps only in-frame clones here, not all; method: immunoSEQ multiplex PCR. In the table there are around 1,900,000 clones, around 95% of which are singletons. Trimming cost V 9 bases and J 2 bases; bases outside gene matches: 4. Germline CDR1 and CDR2: LNHDA and SQIVND (reference sequence). This CDR3 is 13 amino acids long. The source of this sequence is a man aged 18 to 35 in good health. Some clones in this sample may be carry-over from other donors' samples. The specimen sequenced was naive CD8+ T cells from PBMCs. V and J are TRBV19 and TRBJ2-7; 10 bases agree with TRBD2. The CDR3 bases are TGTGCCAGCGCGACTAGCGGGCCCTACGAGCAGTACTTC. Its protein is CASATSGPYEQYF.